These 21 T cell receptor beta chains originate from one sample sequenced in a study of T cells in women clearing cervical HPV infection. Method: immunoSEQ multiplex PCR; TCRdb's copy keeps in-frame clones and lacks some. Its listing shows about 20,000 clones. Sequencing was carried out using blood buffy coat. The receptor source for this set is a woman between 18 and 69 years old with a cervical HPV16 infection that either progressed to CIN3+ or cleared (not recorded which).

As regards this clone: The read is 3 residues too short to cover the CDR3 end, so that end is filled in from the germline J gene. The V gene is TRBV4-1, the J gene TRBJ2-2; 11 bases map to TRBD2. J was trimmed by 6 bases and V by 2 bases; bases with no gene match: 8. The CDR3 is 17 residues long. In germline, CDR1 is MGHRA, CDR2 YSYEKL. CDR3 DNA, as far as it was read: TGCGCCAGCAGCCAATACCTAGCGGGGGGCGAGGCCGGGGAG. This gives the protein CASSQYLAGGEAGE. The entire CDR3 protein reads CASSQYLAGGEAGELFF.

In the case of this clone: With the read ending 3 residues before the CDR3 end, the germline J gene is used to fill in that end. The V call is TRBV20-1, the J call TRBJ2-5, with TRBD1 matching over 7 bases. Germline V CDR1 and CDR2: DFQATT, SNEGSKA (reference sequence). After removal of 3 bases from V and 0 bases from J, the junction contained 7 bases not matched to a gene. The CDR3 has 15 amino acids. CDR3 sequence reads: CSARPRTGHQETQYF. CDR3 DNA (partial): TGCAGTGCTAGGCCGAGGACAGGACACCAAGAGACC.

For this clone: The sequenced fragment ends 3 residues before the CDR3 boundary, so the rest is inferred from the germline J gene. The chain is built from TRBV30 and TRBJ2-3; 8 bases line up with TRBD2. V shed 5 bases, J shed 0 bases, and the junction held 7 bases outside the gene matches. The CDR3 contains 15 residues. Germline V gene data show CDR1 as GTSNPN and CDR2 as SVGIG (reference sequence). CDR3 DNA, as far as it was read: TGTGCCTGGGGGGCCATAGCGGGGAGCACAGATACG. It specifies CAWGAIAGSTDT. The CDR3 in full is CAWGAIAGSTDTQYF.

Concerning this clone itself: The read is 3 residues too short to cover the CDR3 end, so that end is filled in from the germline J gene. The V call is TRBV5-1, the J call TRBJ2-5, with 8 bases identical to TRBD2. Germline assignment: CDR1 SGHRS and CDR2 YFSETQ. The CDR3 extends over 17 amino acids. V lost 4 bases, J lost 2 bases, and 13 bases stayed unmatched. The CDR3 region is CASSVGTRGGVQETQYF. The CDR3 bases that were read are TGCGCCAGCAGCGTAGGGACTAGGGGTGGGGTGCAAGAGACC.

As concerns this clone: The CDR3 extends 3 residues past the end of the read, so its final part is completed from the germline J gene. J is TRBJ2-3 and V is TRBV4-1; tentative D call: TRBD2 (6 bases). Trimming removed 5 bases from V and 5 bases from J, with 17 bases in between. The CDR3 spans 15 residues. In germline, CDR1 is MGHRA, CDR2 YSYEKL. This CDR3 is CASSTSWRGGDTQYF. CDR3 DNA (partial): TGCGCCAGCAGCACTTCATGGAGGGGCGGAGATACG.

A word on this clone: The CDR3 end is not reached by the read, which stops 3 residues before it; the germline J gene fills it in. The chain recombines TRBV7-2 with TRBJ1-5, with TRBD1 matching 7 bases. This CDR3 spans 14 amino acids. V dropped 5 bases and J dropped 1; count of bases not matched to a gene: 2. CDR1 SGHTA and CDR2 FQGNSA come from the germline V gene. Incomplete CDR3 DNA: TGTGCCAGCAGCCACAGGGGCAGCAATCAGCCC. It codes for CASSHRGSNQP. The CDR3 in full is CASSHRGSNQPQHF.

Points on this clone: The read ends 3 residues shy of where the CDR3 ends; the end is completed using the germline J gene. This chain joins TRBV5-1 and TRBJ2-7; 7 nucleotides line up with TRBD1. The V and J ends lost 4 bases and 0 bases, in that order; junction bases with no gene match: 7. This CDR3 has 15 residues. Germline-derived CDR1 and CDR2 are SGHRS and YFSETQ. CDR3 DNA, as far as it was read: TGCGCCAGCAGCCCTCAGACAGGGCACTCCTACGAG. Protein: CASSPQTGHSYE. The entire CDR3 protein is CASSPQTGHSYEQYF.

As for this clone: Coverage ceases 3 residues before the CDR3 finishes, and the germline J gene fills in the end. The chain uses TRBV6-2 or TRBV6-3 and TRBJ2-1; TRBD2 is a possible D gene (7 bases). V was cut by 2 bases and J by 9 bases, with 14 bases left in between. The CDR3 totals 14 residues. Germline-derived CDR1 and CDR2 are MNHEY and SVGEGT. CDR3 DNA, as far as it was read: TGTGCCAGCAGTTACGGAGGGGGGGCGAGTGAG. It specifies CASSYGGGASE. The whole CDR3 protein reads CASSYGGGASEQFF.

About this clone itself: Coverage ceases 3 residues before the CDR3 finishes, and the germline J gene fills in the end. The gene calls are TRBV2 and TRBJ2-3; weak D call: TRBD2 (6 bases). CDR3 length: 13 residues. Germline CDR1 SNHLY, CDR2 FYNNEI. The CDR3: CASSDAGYQPQYF. CDR3 DNA (partial): TGTGCCAGCAGTGACGCGGGATATCAGCCG.

A note on this clone: The missing CDR3 end, 3 residues past where the read stops, is filled in from the germline J gene. The genes are TRBV5-1 and TRBJ1-3; D ambiguous. The germline gives CDR1 SGHRS, CDR2 YFSETQ. Between the trimmed V and J ends, which lost 0 bases and 0 bases, there was a span of 10 bases. This CDR3 has 16 amino acids. The part of the CDR3 DNA that was read is TGCGCCAGCAGCTTGGCCGAAGGGTTCTCTGGAAACACC. This sequence encodes CASSLAEGFSGNT. The full CDR3 reads CASSLAEGFSGNTIYF.

For this clone: The CDR3 end lies 3 residues beyond the end of the read and is filled in from the germline J gene. The chain employs TRBV6-2 or TRBV6-3 and TRBJ1-5, with D perhaps TRBD1 (6 bases). The CDR3 extends over 16 amino acids. From germline, CDR1 is MNHEY and CDR2 SVGEGT. Trimming shortened V by 5 bases and J by 0 bases, and 14 bases separated the two germline ends. The CDR3 loop is CASSRAQGYSNQPQHF. The covered CDR3 bases are TGTGCCAGCAGTAGGGCACAGGGTTATAGCAATCAGCCC.

The CDR3 DNA, read in part, is TGTGCCAGCCGCCCAGCGGGGGGAGAAGATACG. This sequence encodes CASRPAGGEDT. The full CDR3 reads CASRPAGGEDTQYF. The chain couples TRBV9 to TRBJ2-3; 9 bases are shared with TRBD2. Coverage ceases 3 residues before the CDR3 finishes, and the germline J gene fills in the end. The junction had 8 bases not matched to a gene; V was cut back by 7 bases and J by 5 bases. CDR3 length: 14 residues. From germline, CDR1 is SGDLS and CDR2 YYNGEE.

The CDR3 bases that were read are TGCGCCAGCAGCCAAGGACGGGCCAGGGGGCAAAACATT. Translated, it gives CASSQGRARGQNI. In full, the CDR3 reads CASSQGRARGQNIQYF. The chain recombines TRBV4-1 with TRBJ2-4; 8 bases are shared with TRBD1. From the germline J gene comes the end of the CDR3, since the read stops 3 residues before it. CDR1 and CDR2 from the germline V gene are MGHRA and YSYEKL. The trim removed 1 base at V and 5 bases at J, leaving 7 bases unmatched. The CDR3 runs to 16 residues.

Points on this clone: The read ends 3 residues early relative to the CDR3; the germline J gene fills the gap. V usage is TRBV2 and J usage is TRBJ1-1, with a tentative D call TRBD1 (6 bases). The ends were cut back, 6 bases at V and 1 base at J, with 15 bases in the middle. The CDR3 length is 15 residues. Germline CDR1 and CDR2: SNHLY and FYNNEI. This CDR3 reads CASSLQGASNTEAFF. The DNA read from the CDR3 is TGTGCCAGCAGCCTACAGGGCGCGTCGAACACTGAA.

A word on this clone: With the read ending 3 residues before the CDR3 end, the germline J gene is used to fill in that end. J is TRBJ1-2 and V is TRBV20-1; the D gene is possibly TRBD1 (5 bases). CDR3 length equals 16 residues. CDR1 DFQATT and CDR2 SNEGSKA come from the germline V gene (reference sequence). The CDR3 loop is CSFPGLGERSYNDYTF. The covered CDR3 bases are TGCAGTTTCCCGGGACTAGGGGAGAGGTCCTACAATGAC.

A word on this clone: Read data end 3 residues before the CDR3 end; the end is taken from the germline J gene. The chain recombines TRBV30 with TRBJ2-5; TRBD2 matches 9 bases. Germline V lookup: CDR1 GTSNPN, CDR2 SVGIG (reference sequence). The CDR3 sequence is 15 residues long. V gave up 3 bases and J gave up 5 bases; unmatched junction bases: 10. The CDR3 reads CAWSSAGGLGETQYF. CDR3 bases read: TGTGCCTGGAGCTCCGCGGGGGGGCTAGGGGAGACC.

The sequenced part of the CDR3 DNA is TGCGCCAGCAGGGAGGACAGGGTTCTCTCTGGGGCCAACGTC. This encodes CASREDRVLSGANV. The whole CDR3 protein reads CASREDRVLSGANVLTF. The rearrangement joins TRBV4-1 to TRBJ2-6, with TRBD1 identical over 8 bases. With the read ending 3 residues before the CDR3 end, the germline J gene is used to fill in that end. V gave up 6 bases and J gave up 0 bases; unmatched junction bases: 7. The CDR3 sequence is 17 residues long. Germline CDR1 MGHRA, CDR2 YSYEKL.

To note about this clone: The CDR3 is cut off 3 residues early in the read; its end comes from the germline J gene. The J gene is TRBJ2-2, the V gene TRBV7-6; 8 positions agree with TRBD2. The CDR3 has 16 residues. The trim removed 5 bases at V and 4 bases at J, leaving 9 bases unmatched. Germline V gene data show CDR1 as SGHVS and CDR2 as FNYEAQ. The CDR3 protein is CASSIMAGGGTGELFF. The CDR3 bases that were read are TGTGCCAGCAGCATTATGGCCGGGGGGGGCACCGGGGAG.

The CDR3 sequence is CASSPGTENSPLHF. Partial CDR3 DNA: TGTGCCAGTAGTCCCGGGACAGAGAATTCACCC. This rearrangement joins TRBV19 to TRBJ1-6; 7 positions match TRBD1. The read is 3 residues too short to cover the CDR3 end, so that end is filled in from the germline J gene. Losses at the gene ends were 5 bases for V and 7 bases for J; bases not matched to a gene: 5. Per germline, CDR1 LNHDA and CDR2 SQIVND (reference sequence). This CDR3 comprises 14 residues.

A word on this clone: The DNA ends 3 residues before the CDR3 does, and the rest of the CDR3 is filled in from the germline J gene. V is TRBV2 and J is TRBJ2-2; D is unresolved. Germline V CDR1 and CDR2: SNHLY, FYNNEI. V lost 8 bases and J 8 bases, leaving 9 bases between the germline ends. The CDR3 is made up of 11 amino acids. The CDR3 bases that were read are TGTGCCAGCGGTCGAGCGGGGGAG. Amino acid sequence: CASGRAGE. The full CDR3 reads CASGRAGELFF.

To note about this clone: The read ends 3 residues early relative to the CDR3; the germline J gene fills the gap. The rearrangement links TRBV7-6 to TRBJ2-1, with 9 nucleotides matching TRBD1. This CDR3 region has 18 residues. The V and J ends lost 2 bases and 8 bases, in that order; junction bases with no gene match: 16. Germline V lookup: CDR1 SGHVS, CDR2 FNYEAQ. The CDR3 protein is CASSLFSPPRQGGDEQFF. The part of the CDR3 DNA that was read is TGTGCCAGCAGCTTATTTTCCCCACCGAGACAGGGGGGGGATGAG.